The 17 T cell receptor beta chains in this list originate from one sample, sequenced in a study of TIL therapy for anti-PD-1-resistant metastatic lung cancer. The libraries were made with immunoSEQ v3. Clones were read by immunoSEQ multiplex PCR, and TCRdb kept only the in-frame ones, dropping some. The data contain roughly 26,000 clones, 55% to 80% of them seen just once; the ten biggest clones take up 7% to 9.5%. Stated time point: pre-treatment sample, taken before nivolumab and TIL therapy. The tumor samples were excised metastases, mostly pleural nodules or supraclavicular lymph nodes. Specimen: tumor tissue, collected at baseline. The receptors here all came from a person between 25 and 79 years old with non-small cell lung cancer.

The V and J genes are TRBV30 and TRBJ1-3; D is unclear. In germline, CDR1 is GTSNPN, CDR2 SVGIG (reference sequence). The V and J ends lost 2 bases and 0 bases respectively, with 14 bases between them. CDR3 length: 16 amino acids. The CDR3 region has the DNA TGTGCCTGGAGTTGGACGGTAACGAGCTCTGGAAACACCATATATTTT. Its translation is CAWSWTVTSSGNTIYF.

The rearrangement links TRBV11-3 to TRBJ2-1; D is possibly TRBD1 or TRBD2 (6 bases each). Between the trimmed V and J ends, which lost 2 bases and 8 bases, there was a span of 16 bases. Germline values: CDR1 SGHNT, CDR2 YENEEA. CDR3 length equals 15 residues. Written as DNA, the CDR3 is TGTGCCAGCAGCTTAATCGCGGCTAGGGGGGATGAGCAGTTCTTC. This codes for CASSLIAARGDEQFF.

The V call is TRBV4-3, the J call TRBJ2-7, with unresolved D. The CDR3 covers 14 residues. V was clipped by 1 base and J by 0 bases, with 7 bases between them. CDR1 LGHNA and CDR2 YSLEER come from the germline V gene. Here the CDR3 reads CASSQAAVSYEQYF. The CDR3 bases are TGCGCCAGCAGCCAAGCGGCGGTCTCCTACGAGCAGTACTTC.

The chain links TRBV7-9 to TRBJ2-1, with D perhaps given as TRBD1 or TRBD2 (5 bases each). CDR1 is SEHNR and CDR2 is FQNEAQ in the germline V gene (reference sequence). Trimming shortened V by 5 bases and J by 5 bases, and 13 bases separated the two germline ends. There are 14 residues in the CDR3. CDR3 protein: CASSARVGDNEQFF. CDR3 DNA sequence: TGTGCCAGCAGCGCACGCGTGGGGGACAATGAGCAGTTCTTC.

This clone appeared a few times. V and J are TRBV19 and TRBJ1-5; TRBD1 aligns across 7 bases. Per the germline V gene, CDR1 is LNHDA and CDR2 is SQIVND (reference sequence). The junction had 12 bases not matched to a gene; V was cut back by 7 bases and J by 3 bases. The CDR3 spans 16 residues. In nucleotides, the CDR3 is TGTGCCAGTACCCAATCAGGACAGGTCATCAATCAGCCCCAGCATTTT. Its translation: CASTQSGQVINQPQHF. Using reference TRBV19 and TRBJ1-5 for the parts outside the CDR3, the full variable domain is DGGITQSPKYLFRKEGQNVTLSCEQNLNHDAMYWYRQDPGQGLRLIYYSQIVNDFQKGDIAEGYSVSREKKESFPLTVTSAQKNPTAFYLCASTQSGQVINQPQHFGDGTRLSIL.

The chain uses TRBV6-1 and TRBJ1-1, with a weak D call TRBD1 (5 bases). Germline values: CDR1 MNHNS, CDR2 SASEGT. The germline V and J ends were trimmed by 2 bases and 1 base, with 8 bases remaining between them. CDR3 length: 14 amino acids. CDR3 amino acids: CASSEKGENTEAFF. The CDR3 bases are TGTGCCAGCAGTGAAAAAGGGGAGAACACTGAAGCTTTCTTT.

V gene TRBV11-3 combines with J gene TRBJ2-2, with 8 nucleotides matching TRBD2. Germline-derived CDR1 and CDR2 are SGHNT and YENEEA. With 5 bases clipped from V and 6 bases from J, the junction kept 8 bases outside the gene matches. The CDR3 is made up of 15 amino acids. CDR3 in amino acids: CASSLSSGRAGELFF. The CDR3 nucleotides are TGTGCCAGCAGCCTATCGTCCGGGAGGGCCGGGGAGCTGTTTTTT.

The chain combines TRBV19 with TRBJ2-4, with D perhaps TRBD1 (5 bases). The germline gives CDR1 LNHDA, CDR2 SQIVND (reference sequence). This CDR3 is 22 amino acids long. Trimming stripped 3 bases from V and 10 bases from J, with 40 bases between. CDR3 sequence: CASSMVGNGSAIVWGQLEIQYF. The CDR3 DNA follows: TGTGCCAGTAGTATGGTGGGGAACGGGTCCGCCATTGTCTGGGGCCAACTTGAGATTCAGTACTTC.

The chain couples TRBV19 to TRBJ2-1; 11 bases are shared with TRBD2. The junction had 3 bases not matched to a gene; V was cut back by 5 bases and J by 3 bases. CDR3 size: 15 residues. Germline values: CDR1 LNHDA, CDR2 SQIVND (reference sequence). The CDR3, as DNA: TGTGCCAGTAGTCAACTAGCGGGGGTCTACAATGAGCAGTTCTTC. It yields the protein CASSQLAGVYNEQFF.

The rearrangement uses TRBV5-1 and TRBJ2-2; no firm D call. Germline CDR1 and CDR2: SGHRS and YFSETQ. This CDR3 is 12 amino acids long. The V and J ends lost 2 bases and 5 bases respectively, with 4 bases between them. The CDR3: CASSFETGELFF. In DNA form, the CDR3 reads TGCGCCAGCAGCTTTGAGACCGGGGAGCTGTTTTTT.

V gene TRBV5-1 combines with J gene TRBJ2-7; D call uncertain. The CDR3 contains 13 residues. V lost 0 bases, J lost 5 bases, and 9 bases lay in between. CDR1 SGHRS and CDR2 YFSETQ come from the germline V gene. The CDR3, as DNA: TGCGCCAGCAGCTTGGAACCAGCCAACGAGCAGTACTTC. Encoded protein: CASSLEPANEQYF.

The V and J genes are TRBV5-1 and TRBJ2-7; 10 bases map to TRBD1. Trimming cost V 1 base and J 6 bases; bases outside gene matches: 7. This CDR3 is built from 15 residues. Germline CDR1 and CDR2: SGHRS and YFSETQ. CDR3 region: CASSLTPGQGSEQYF. CDR3 bases: TGCGCCAGCAGCTTGACCCCGGGACAGGGGAGCGAGCAGTACTTC. Looking up the rest from reference TRBV5-1 and TRBJ2-7 gives the full variable domain: KAGVTQTPRYLIKTRGQQVTLSCSPISGHRSVSWYQQTPGQGLQFLFEYFSETQRNKGNFPGRFSGRQFSNSRSEMNVSTLELGDSALYLCASSLTPGQGSEQYFGPGTRLTVT.

The rearrangement joins TRBV21-1 to TRBJ2-1; TRBD2, the table's D call, was not compared with the DNA. TRBV21-1 is reported as a pseudogene. The CDR3 spans 17 residues. The CDR3 here is CASSKDVLAATDNEQFF. The CDR3 DNA is TGTGCCAGCAGCAAAGATGTCCTAGCGGCAACAGACAATGAGCAGTTCTTC.

This sequence joins TRBV7-2 and TRBJ2-3, with 7 positions matching TRBD1. This CDR3 comprises 15 residues. Germline CDR1 SGHTA, CDR2 FQGNSA. J lost 2 bases, V lost 5 bases, and 7 bases had no gene match. CDR3 amino acids: CASSPDRHHTDTQYF. The CDR3 nucleotides read TGTGCCAGCAGCCCGGACAGGCACCACACAGATACGCAGTATTTT.

This clone was counted between two and nine times. This chain uses TRBV18 with TRBJ2-7; TRBD2 agrees at 7 bases. The length of the CDR3 is 15 residues. With V trimmed by 3 bases and J by 2 bases, 7 bases remained unmatched. Germline V lookup: CDR1 KGHSH, CDR2 LQKENI. The CDR3 DNA sequence: TGTGCCAGCTCACCCGGGGGGTTGGGGACCTACGAGCAGTACTTC. Translation gives CASSPGGLGTYEQYF.

The CDR3 reads CASSLEFGDTQYF. As DNA, the CDR3 is TGCGCCAGCAGCTTGGAGTTCGGAGATACGCAGTATTTT. The V call is TRBV5-1, the J call TRBJ2-3; unclear D gene. Trimming cost V 0 bases and J 5 bases, with 7 bases left between them. The CDR3 has 13 residues. Germline-derived CDR1 and CDR2 are SGHRS and YFSETQ.

This clone was detected a few times. The V gene is TRBV5-1, the J gene TRBJ1-3; D unresolved. V gave up 0 bases and J gave up 4 bases, with 8 bases separating them. The length of the CDR3 is 14 residues. Germline-derived CDR1 and CDR2 are SGHRS and YFSETQ. CDR3 region: CASSLAGFGNTIYF. The CDR3 DNA reads TGCGCCAGCAGCTTGGCTGGGTTCGGAAACACCATATATTTT. Full variable domain (missing parts from reference TRBV5-1 and TRBJ1-3): KAGVTQTPRYLIKTRGQQVTLSCSPISGHRSVSWYQQTPGQGLQFLFEYFSETQRNKGNFPGRFSGRQFSNSRSEMNVSTLELGDSALYLCASSLAGFGNTIYFGEGSWLTVV.